Each of the 16 T cell receptor beta chains below was sequenced from the same sample in a study of cytomegalovirus exposure and HLA in healthy donors. Generated by immunoSEQ multiplex PCR, the TCRdb table keeps only in-frame clones and is missing some. Of about 95,000 clones in the sample, roughly 85% were seen once. The sample comprised PBMCs. These receptors came from a man aged 18 to 35 in good health and CMV-seropositive.

Notes on this clone: One base away lies a much larger clone, so this may be a sequencing read error. The chain links TRBV6-5 to TRBJ2-2; D gene unclear. Germline-derived CDR1 and CDR2 are MNHEY and SVGAGI. V was cut by 2 bases and J by 5 bases, with 9 bases left in between. This CDR3 is 14 amino acids long. The CDR3 is CASSYSGQTGELFF. In DNA, the CDR3 is TGTGCCAGCAGTTACAGTGGGCAAACCGGGGAGCTGTTTTTT.

This clone was seen more than once but under ten times. J is TRBJ1-2 and V is TRBV6-6; 8 bases line up with TRBD1. V trimming: 2 bases; J trimming: 1 base; junction bases outside the gene matches: 6. The germline gives CDR1 MNHNY, CDR2 SVGAGI (reference sequence). This CDR3 is built from 16 residues. The CDR3 nucleotides read TGTGCCAGCAGTTACACCTCAGGGGGCCTTAACTATGGCTACACCTTC. It codes for CASSYTSGGLNYGYTF.

This chain connects TRBV9 to TRBJ2-5; the D is unclear. In germline, CDR1 is SGDLS, CDR2 YYNGEE. CDR3 length equals 13 residues. Trimming took off 2 bases at V and 9 bases at J, with 14 bases between the two ends. Written as DNA, the CDR3 is TGTGCCAGCAGCGTGTTGGCCAATGAGGCCCAGTACTTC. It translates to CASSVLANEAQYF.

This chain links TRBV11-2 with TRBJ1-2; 9 bases agree with TRBD1. In germline, CDR1 is SGHAT, CDR2 FQNNGV. The CDR3 contains 14 residues. J lost 5 bases, V lost 7 bases, and 8 bases had no gene match. The CDR3 loop reads CASTLGTGSYGYTF. CDR3 coding DNA: TGTGCCAGCACCCTGGGGACAGGGAGTTATGGCTACACCTTC.

This chain links TRBV6-6 with TRBJ1-4; perhaps TRBD1 as D (6 bases). The CDR3 covers 16 residues. Germline CDR1 MNHNY, CDR2 SVGAGI (reference sequence). With 7 bases removed from V and 0 bases from J, the gap between germline ends came to 15 bases. CDR3 region: CASNKDSSSTNEKLFF. The DNA for the CDR3 is TGTGCCAGCAATAAGGACAGCTCCTCAACTAATGAAAAACTGTTTTTT.

The count of this clone is one. The rearrangement joins TRBV2 to TRBJ2-4; D is ambiguous. V was trimmed by 6 bases and J by 1 base, leaving 13 bases between them. This CDR3 region has 15 residues. The germline gives CDR1 SNHLY, CDR2 FYNNEI. The CDR3 DNA follows: TGTGCCAGCAGCGATAAACTCGAGGCCAAAAACATTCAGTACTTC. This codes for CASSDKLEAKNIQYF.

V usage is TRBV6-1 and J usage is TRBJ2-5; 9 bases align to TRBD1. Germline values: CDR1 MNHNS, CDR2 SASEGT. CDR3 length equals 14 residues. The ends lost 6 bases at V and 5 bases at J; junction bases unmatched: 7. The CDR3 reads CASRPTGGVETQYF. CDR3 DNA sequence: TGTGCCAGCAGACCAACAGGGGGCGTCGAGACCCAGTACTTC.

This clone is deemed medium-sized (0.01 to 0.1%). The chain carries TRBV7-8 and TRBJ2-2, with D possibly TRBD2 on 5 matching bases. Germline V CDR1 and CDR2: SGHVS, FQNEAQ. V lost 5 bases and J lost 3, with 16 bases in between. CDR3 size: 16 residues. The CDR3 region has the DNA TGTGCCAGCAGCCATAATGTTGGACTTTACACCGGGGAGCTGTTTTTT. As protein: CASSHNVGLYTGELFF.

This chain links TRBV15 with TRBJ2-1; 9 bases agree with TRBD2. There are 18 residues in the CDR3. The ends lost 1 base at V and 4 bases at J; junction bases unmatched: 11. Germline V gene sequence: CDR1 LNHNV, CDR2 YYDKDF (reference sequence). Here the CDR3 DNA reads TGTGCCACCAGCAGAGTGTCCTTAGCGGGAGTAGGTTACAATGAGCAGTTCTTC. Translation: CATSRVSLAGVGYNEQFF.

CDR3 protein: CASSLGPHGTSAKWEQFF. As DNA, the CDR3 is TGTGCCAGCAGCTTAGGGCCCCACGGGACTAGCGCTAAGTGGGAGCAGTTCTTC. This chain connects TRBV13 to TRBJ2-1; TRBD2 agrees at 10 bases. The V segment lost 0 bases and the J segment 10 bases; nucleotides outside the gene matches: 15. The CDR3 covers 18 residues. Germline lookup yields CDR1 PRHDT and CDR2 FYEKMQ (reference sequence). The full variable domain, in which reference TRBV13 and TRBJ2-1 provide the parts outside the CDR3, is AAGVIQSPRHLIKEKRETATLKCYPIPRHDTVYWYQQGPGQDPQFLISFYEKMQSDKGSIPDRFSAQQFSDYHSELNMSSLELGDSALYFCASSLGPHGTSAKWEQFFGPGTRLTVL.

The chain employs TRBV29-1 and TRBJ1-2, with TRBD1 identical over 10 bases. V lost 6 bases to trimming and J lost 0 bases; unmatched junction nucleotides: 10. Germline CDR1 SQVTM, CDR2 ANQGSEA. The CDR3 is made up of 16 amino acids. For the CDR3, the DNA is TGCAGCGTGGAAAACCGGGACAGGGGACCTAACTATGGCTACACCTTC. Translation gives CSVENRDRGPNYGYTF.

The chain recombines TRBV6-1 with TRBJ1-1; 8 bases are a match to TRBD1. Unmatched junction bases numbered 7, after V lost 3 bases and J lost 4 bases. The CDR3 is 15 amino acids. In germline, CDR1 is MNHNS, CDR2 SASEGT. The CDR3 protein is CASSDRTGRGTEAFF. As DNA, the CDR3 is TGTGCCAGCAGTGACCGGACAGGGCGCGGCACTGAAGCTTTCTTT.

The V and J genes are TRBV19 and TRBJ2-2, with TRBD2 matching 10 bases. J gave up 4 bases and V 7 bases, and 3 bases lay outside the gene matches. The CDR3 is made up of 14 amino acids. Germline assignment: CDR1 LNHDA and CDR2 SQIVND (reference sequence). The CDR3: CASKREGPTGELFF. CDR3 nucleotides: TGTGCCAGTAAGCGGGAGGGGCCCACCGGGGAGCTGTTTTTT.

The genes are TRBV4-1 and TRBJ2-2; 7 nucleotides line up with TRBD1. This CDR3 is built from 15 residues. The V segment lost 3 bases and the J segment 0 bases; nucleotides outside the gene matches: 1. Germline V gives CDR1 MGHRA, CDR2 YSYEKL. In nucleotides, the CDR3 is TGCGCCAGCAGCCAGGGGACAGCGAACACCGGGGAGCTGTTTTTT. This codes for CASSQGTANTGELFF.

This clone was found once. The chain is built from TRBV4-1 and TRBJ2-5; 7 nucleotides agree with TRBD2. The V segment lost 1 base and the J segment 1 base; nucleotides outside the gene matches: 0. The CDR3 sequence is 14 residues long. CDR1 and CDR2 from the germline V gene are MGHRA and YSYEKL. CDR3 amino acids: CASSQAGGQETQYF. Here the CDR3 DNA reads TGCGCCAGCAGCCAAGCGGGGGGCCAAGAGACCCAGTACTTC.

The chain combines TRBV9 with TRBJ1-3, with D perhaps TRBD1 (5 bases). This CDR3 is built from 14 residues. V was trimmed by 3 bases and J by 2 bases, leaving 9 bases between them. Germline CDR1 reads SGDLS; CDR2 reads YYNGEE. DNA for the CDR3: TGTGCCAGCAGCGAATCAGGGACTGGAAACACCATATATTTT. This codes for CASSESGTGNTIYF.